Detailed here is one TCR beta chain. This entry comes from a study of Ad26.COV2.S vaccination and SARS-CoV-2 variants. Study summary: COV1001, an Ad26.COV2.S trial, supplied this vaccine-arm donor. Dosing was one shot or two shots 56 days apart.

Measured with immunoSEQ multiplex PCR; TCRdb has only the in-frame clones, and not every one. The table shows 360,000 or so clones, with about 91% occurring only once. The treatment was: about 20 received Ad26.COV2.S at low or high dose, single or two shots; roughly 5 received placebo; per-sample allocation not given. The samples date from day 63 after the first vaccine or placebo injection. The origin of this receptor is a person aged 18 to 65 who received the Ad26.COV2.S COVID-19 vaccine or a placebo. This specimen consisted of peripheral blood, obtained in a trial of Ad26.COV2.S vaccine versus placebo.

The CDR3 loop reads CASGDSSYEQYF. CDR3 in DNA: TGTGCCAGCGGAGACAGCTCCTACGAGCAGTACTTC. The chain links TRBV12-3 or TRBV12-4 to TRBJ2-7; TRBD1 might be the D (5 bases). This CDR3 is 12 amino acids long. Trimming stripped 8 bases from V and 0 bases from J, with 8 bases between.